The 21 T cell receptor beta chains in this list originate from one sample, sequenced in a study of blood T cell repertoires in COVID-19. The table came from immunoSEQ multiplex PCR; TCRdb's copy has only in-frame clones and leaves some out. The sample holds under 200,000 clones, roughly 80% seen once. Sequenced sample: PBMCs or T cells enriched from blood (not recorded which). Receptors were obtained from a woman aged 55-70 years who had recovered from COVID-19.

The chain links TRBV18 to TRBJ1-5; D is unclear. The CDR3 consists of 14 residues. With 0 bases removed from V and 7 bases from J, the gap between germline ends came to 10 bases. Germline V gene sequence: CDR1 KGHSH, CDR2 LQKENI. The CDR3 DNA is TGTGCCAGCTCACCACCAGATCTTGGCCAGCCCCAGCATTTT. This codes for CASSPPDLGQPQHF.

The chain has TRBV7-2 and TRBJ1-5; 10 nucleotides line up with TRBD1. Trimming cost V 3 bases and J 5 bases; bases outside gene matches: 1. The CDR3 has 14 amino acids. CDR1 is SGHTA and CDR2 is FQGNSA in the germline V gene. The CDR3 sequence is CASSLTGGYQPQHF. CDR3 nucleotide sequence: TGTGCCAGCAGCTTGACAGGGGGCTATCAGCCCCAGCATTTT.

CDR3 residues: CASSRAASGGAQTQYF. The CDR3, as DNA: TGTGCCAGCAGCCGAGCGGCAAGCGGGGGGGCCCAGACCCAGTACTTC. The chain combines TRBV7-9 with TRBJ2-5; 10 positions match TRBD2. The CDR3 loop spans 16 amino acids. Germline values: CDR1 SEHNR, CDR2 FQNEAQ (reference sequence). The trim removed 5 bases at V and 6 bases at J, leaving 12 bases unmatched.

The J gene is TRBJ1-2, the V gene TRBV21-1; the table's D call, TRBD1, was not checked against the DNA. TRBV21-1 is listed as a pseudogene. CDR3 length: 14 amino acids. The CDR3 bases are TGTGCCAGCAGCAAAGTTCGGACAGGGGGCGGCTACACCTTC. This gives the protein CASSKVRTGGGYTF.

The CDR3 bases are TGTGCCAGCAGCGTAGCGGGGACAGCGAGTGAAGCTTTCTTT. Protein product: CASSVAGTASEAFF. The chain joins TRBV9 to TRBJ1-1; 7 bases are shared with TRBD1. Germline CDR1 reads SGDLS; CDR2 reads YYNGEE. CDR3 length: 14 amino acids. With V trimmed by 0 bases and J by 7 bases, 6 bases remained unmatched.

The chain couples TRBV18 to TRBJ1-2, with no clear D. The germline V gene encodes CDR1 KGHSH and CDR2 LQKENI. The CDR3 has 14 amino acids. The V end was cut by 0 bases, the J end by 2 bases, with 7 bases between. The CDR3 sequence: CASSPPVLNYGYTF. The CDR3 nucleotides are TGTGCCAGCTCACCACCCGTCCTCAACTATGGCTACACCTTC.

In this sample, this clone turned up a few times. The sample has other DNA sequences that encode this CDR3 too. The chain uses TRBV5-4 and TRBJ2-5; the D is unclear. Per germline, CDR1 SGHNT and CDR2 YYREEE (reference sequence). Trimming cost V 2 bases and J 2 bases, with 4 bases left between them. The length of the CDR3 is 12 residues. The CDR3 here is CASSFSQETQYF. The DNA of the CDR3 is TGTGCCAGCAGCTTTTCGCAAGAGACCCAGTACTTC. Complete variable domain (other parts from reference TRBV5-4 and TRBJ2-5): ETGVTQSPTHLIKTRGQQVTLRCSSQSGHNTVSWYQQALGQGPQFIFQYYREEENGRGNFPPRFSGLQFPNYSSELNVNALELDDSALYLCASSFSQETQYFGPGTRLLVL.

V and J are TRBV30 and TRBJ2-7; D might be TRBD1 (8 bases). The length of the CDR3 is 15 residues. The V and J ends lost 0 bases and 7 bases respectively, with 19 bases between them. The V gene's germline CDR1 is GTSNPN and CDR2 SVGIG (reference sequence). CDR3 sequence reads: CAWSVDRGGIGEQYF. In DNA, the CDR3 is TGTGCCTGGAGTGTTGACAGGGGAGGGATTGGGGAGCAGTACTTC.

The chain combines TRBV5-4 with TRBJ1-1; the match to TRBD1 covers 7 bases. This CDR3 is built from 19 residues. The V segment lost 6 bases and the J segment 0 bases; nucleotides outside the gene matches: 20. Germline-derived CDR1 and CDR2 are SGHNT and YYREEE (reference sequence). In DNA form, the CDR3 reads TGTGCCAGCATCCCCAAGGAGGGGGCGTCAGTCGGCCTGAACACTGAAGCTTTCTTT. Amino acids: CASIPKEGASVGLNTEAFF.

The chain uses TRBV6-5 and TRBJ2-7; 11 bases map to TRBD2. The trim removed 4 bases at V and 3 bases at J, leaving 2 bases unmatched. The CDR3 is 14 residues long. The V gene's germline CDR1 is MNHEY and CDR2 SVGAGI. Here the CDR3 reads CASSSSGGYYEQYF. CDR3 sequence (DNA): TGTGCCAGCAGTTCTAGCGGGGGGTACTACGAGCAGTACTTC.

This clone has more than one count but fewer than ten. The chain links TRBV18 to TRBJ2-2; weak D call: TRBD2 (6 bases). CDR3 size: 14 residues. The germline V gene has CDR1 KGHSH and CDR2 LQKENI. Trimming shortened V by 2 bases and J by 7 bases, and 11 bases separated the two germline ends. This chain's CDR3 is CASSPFGEDGELFF. CDR3 DNA: TGTGCCAGCTCACCATTTGGGGAGGACGGGGAGCTGTTTTTT.

Comment on this clone: The sample carries other DNA sequences with the same CDR3. The chain couples TRBV19 to TRBJ2-7; 8 bases fit TRBD1. Germline CDR1 is LNHDA and CDR2 is SQIVND (reference sequence). The V and J ends lost 3 bases and 4 bases, in that order; junction bases with no gene match: 5. The CDR3 totals 14 residues. CDR3 residues: CASSIGQGAYEQYF. CDR3 in DNA: TGTGCCAGTAGTATCGGGCAGGGGGCTTACGAGCAGTACTTC.

In this sample, this clone turned up a few times. The chain joins TRBV27 to TRBJ1-1, with a tentative D call TRBD1 (6 bases). V lost 5 bases, J lost 4 bases, and 14 bases lay in between. This CDR3 has 14 amino acids. Germline CDR1 and CDR2: MNHEY and SMNVEV (reference sequence). The CDR3 is CASSANRDGTEAFF. CDR3 coding DNA: TGTGCCAGCAGTGCGAACAGGGATGGCACTGAAGCTTTCTTT.

V gene TRBV5-8 combines with J gene TRBJ1-2; perhaps TRBD1 as D (5 bases). CDR3 length: 15 residues. Trimming removed 4 bases at V and 0 bases at J, with 13 bases between. The germline V gene has CDR1 SGHTS and CDR2 YDEGEE. Here the CDR3 reads CASSVIRVANYGYTF. The CDR3 DNA sequence: TGTGCCAGCAGCGTTATCAGGGTTGCTAACTATGGCTACACCTTC.

The rearrangement links TRBV6-6 to TRBJ1-2; weak D call: TRBD1 (6 bases). Trimming cost V 7 bases and J 3 bases, with 15 bases left between them. Germline V lookup: CDR1 MNHNY, CDR2 SVGAGI (reference sequence). This CDR3 is 14 amino acids long. DNA for the CDR3: TGTGCCAGCACTTCCCATAAGGGGGACTATGGCTACACCTTC. It specifies CASTSHKGDYGYTF.

This sequence joins TRBV7-2 and TRBJ1-2; 8 bases match TRBD1. There are 15 residues in the CDR3. Per the germline V gene, CDR1 is SGHTA and CDR2 is FQGNSA. V lost 6 bases and J lost 4; bases outside the gene matches: 10. The CDR3 loop is CASRPDRGSAYGYTF. The CDR3 coding sequence is TGTGCCAGCAGGCCTGACAGGGGATCCGCCTATGGCTACACCTTC.

The genes are TRBV6-4 and TRBJ2-7; 9 bases are a match to TRBD2. This CDR3 is 15 amino acids long. The V gene end was trimmed by 6 bases and the J gene end by 5 bases; junction bases not matched to a gene: 11. The germline gives CDR1 MRHNA, CDR2 SNTAGT. DNA for the CDR3: TGTGCCAGCAGCTCTAGCGGGGCCGTCCTTGACGAGCAGTACTTC. It encodes CASSSSGAVLDEQYF.

This clone was counted a few times. The chain couples TRBV27 to TRBJ2-1; 10 nucleotides match TRBD2. Looked up from germline, CDR1 is MNHEY and CDR2 is SMNVEV (reference sequence). Losses at the gene ends were 6 bases for V and 2 bases for J; bases not matched to a gene: 4. The CDR3 loop spans 15 amino acids. CDR3 loop: CASSPSGGAYNEQFF. As DNA, the CDR3 is TGTGCCAGCAGCCCAAGCGGGGGGGCCTACAATGAGCAGTTCTTC.

The CDR3 here is CASSPRGQGLGTEAFF. CDR3 DNA sequence: TGTGCCAGCAGTCCGCGTGGACAGGGGTTGGGCACTGAAGCTTTCTTT. The V gene is TRBV2, the J gene TRBJ1-1; 9 nucleotides align to TRBD1. The length of the CDR3 is 16 residues. V shed 5 bases, J shed 4 bases, and the junction held 11 bases outside the gene matches. The germline gives CDR1 SNHLY, CDR2 FYNNEI.

The genes are TRBV19 and TRBJ1-6; no definite D call. Germline V gene data show CDR1 as LNHDA and CDR2 as SQIVND (reference sequence). The CDR3 sequence is 17 residues long. V was clipped by 1 base and J by 4 bases, with 14 bases between them. The CDR3 loop is CASSIGEILRYNSPLHF. The CDR3 coding sequence is TGTGCCAGTAGTATAGGGGAGATCTTACGATATAATTCACCCCTCCACTTT.

The V gene is TRBV24-1, the J gene TRBJ2-2; 7 bases agree with TRBD2. Germline trimming cut 5 bases from V and 3 bases from J; bases unmatched to any gene: 5. Germline V gives CDR1 KGHDR, CDR2 SFDVKD. The CDR3 has 15 residues. CDR3 sequence (DNA): TGTGCCACCAGTGGAGGACTAGATTACACCGGGGAGCTGTTTTTT. Translated: CATSGGLDYTGELFF.